This is a list of T cell receptor beta chains from one sample in a study of CD8 T cells in Susac syndrome. TCRdb reprocessed the immunoSEQ multiplex PCR reads with MiXCR, giving one entry per CDR3 protein. The repertoire holds roughly 100,000 distinct CDR3 sequences, with approximately 96% as singletons. The sequencing sample was made of CD8+ T cells from PBMCs. These TCRs come from a human donor with Susac syndrome. The CDR3 runs from the conserved cysteine through the conserved F or W. Each record gives: J gene, V gene, D gene, clone size, CDR3 protein, CDR3 DNA. A D gene is named only where the DNA matches it firmly. For some rows the clone size is stated as once, few or many, or as a class when expanded; others skip it.

TRBJ2-1	TRBV20-1	TRBD2	.	CSARDPQRGGFGEQFF	TGCAGTGCTAGAGATCCCCAGCGGGGGGGCTTCGGTGAGCAGTTCTTC
TRBJ2-3	TRBV7-9	.	.	CASSLVRLGTDTQYF	TGTGCCAGCAGCTTAGTTCGCCTCGGAACAGATACGCAGTATTTT
TRBJ1-1	TRBV6-5	TRBD1	.	CASSYSSTGELAFF	TGTGCCAGCAGTTACTCGTCAACAGGGGAATTGGCTTTCTTT
TRBJ2-1	TRBV20-1	.	.	CSARDARGNEQFF	TGCAGTGCTAGAGATGCCCGAGGGAATGAGCAGTTCTTC
TRBJ2-5	TRBV7-2	.	once	CASSLSIGETQYF	TGTGCCAGCAGCTTATCGATTGGGGAGACCCAGTACTTC
TRBJ2-1	TRBV4-1	.	once	CASSQDHQVEQFF	TGCGCCAGCAGCCAAGATCACCAGGTTGAGCAGTTCTTC
TRBJ2-7	TRBV20-1	TRBD2	once	CSAAGTSASSYEQYF	TGCAGTGCCGCCGGGACTAGCGCCAGCTCCTACGAGCAGTACTTC
TRBJ1-4	TRBV6-6	.	.	CASSYWATRDEKLFF	TGTGCCAGCAGTTATTGGGCCACTCGCGATGAAAAACTGTTTTTT
TRBJ1-2	TRBV7-9	.	.	CASSFGTRYGYTF	TGTGCCAGCAGCTTCGGGACTCGCTATGGCTACACCTTC
TRBJ2-5	TRBV14	.	.	CASSQDLRQGGVETQYF	TGTGCCAGCAGCCAAGATCTTCGACAGGGAGGAGTGGAGACCCAGTACTTC
TRBJ2-7	TRBV6-2/TRBV6-3	TRBD2	.	CASSYSLAERTYEQYF	TGTGCCAGCAGTTACTCTCTAGCGGAAAGAACCTACGAGCAGTACTTC
TRBJ2-2	TRBV6-1	.	.	CATTLLGHPFNTGELFF	TGTGCCACCACTCTCCTGGGACATCCGTTTAACACCGGGGAGCTGTTTTTT
TRBJ2-5	TRBV30	TRBD2	.	CAWSLPGWTSGLQETQYF	TGTGCCTGGAGTTTACCAGGTTGGACTAGCGGGTTGCAAGAGACCCAGTACTTC
TRBJ1-5	TRBV3-1	TRBD1	.	CASSLTGSSNQPQHF	TGTGCCAGCAGCCTGACAGGGTCGAGCAATCAGCCCCAGCATTTT
TRBJ1-2	TRBV30	.	.	CAWNPVPIDGYTF	TGTGCCTGGAACCCCGTCCCCATAGATGGCTACACCTTC
TRBJ1-5	TRBV19	.	.	CASSPQKNQPQHF	TGTGCCAGTAGTCCGCAGAAGAATCAGCCCCAGCATTTT
TRBJ2-5	TRBV24-1	.	.	CATSDTDEETQYF	TGTGCCACCAGTGACACGGACGAAGAGACCCAGTACTTC
TRBJ2-1	TRBV20-1	.	.	CSARRTDIHEQFF	TGCAGTGCTAGAAGGACAGACATTCATGAGCAGTTCTTC
TRBJ2-7	TRBV3-1	TRBD1	once	CASSRGRTGAEQYF	TGTGCCAGCAGCCGAGGCAGGACAGGGGCCGAGCAGTACTTC
TRBJ1-2	TRBV7-2	.	.	CASRMTAGGGYTF	TGTGCCAGCAGAATGACGGCCGGTGGTGGCTACACCTTC
TRBJ1-5	TRBV20-1	TRBD1	.	CSASTGPRPQHF	TGCAGTGCCTCGACAGGGCCGAGGCCCCAGCATTTT
TRBJ2-7	TRBV4-3	.	.	CASSQRGGQGPLYEQYF	TGCGCCAGCAGCCAAAGGGGCGGACAAGGGCCTTTGTACGAGCAGTACTTC
TRBJ1-4	TRBV25-1	.	.	CASSSGRLTNEKLFF	TGTGCCAGCAGTTCTGGGCGTTTAACTAATGAAAAACTGTTTTTT
TRBJ2-3	TRBV5-4	TRBD1	.	CASTTGTVDTQYF	TGTGCCAGCACCACAGGGACAGTAGATACGCAGTATTTT
TRBJ1-1	TRBV27	.	.	CASSSGDLGTEAFF	TGTGCCAGCAGCTCCGGGGACCTGGGGACTGAAGCTTTCTTT
TRBJ2-7	TRBV29-1	TRBD2	.	CSVVGGGSYEQYF	TGCAGCGTTGTTGGGGGGGGCTCCTACGAGCAGTACTTC
TRBJ1-1	TRBV2	TRBD1	.	CASLQGRTEAFF	TGTGCCAGCCTACAGGGGCGGACTGAAGCTTTCTTT
TRBJ1-2	TRBV24-1	.	.	CATSVASNYGYTF	TGTGCCACCAGTGTGGCCAGTAACTATGGCTACACCTTC
TRBJ2-1	TRBV2	.	.	CASRGLGNEQFF	TGTGCCAGCCGAGGCCTGGGGAATGAGCAGTTCTTC
TRBJ1-2	TRBV24-1	.	.	CATSDLRRGDGYTF	TGTGCCACCAGTGATTTACGCAGGGGCGATGGCTACACCTTC
TRBJ1-2	TRBV19	.	.	CASSIGAGIDYGYTF	TGTGCCAGTAGTATCGGAGCGGGGATTGACTATGGCTACACCTTC
TRBJ1-1	TRBV5-6	.	.	CASSLAAASNTEAFF	TGTGCCAGCAGCTTGGCGGCAGCCTCGAACACTGAAGCTTTCTTT
TRBJ2-1	TRBV29-1	.	.	CSVGGRALSNEQFF	TGCAGCGTTGGGGGCAGGGCTCTTTCGAATGAGCAGTTCTTC
TRBJ2-3	TRBV28	.	.	CASRSIADTQYF	TGTGCCAGCAGGTCTATAGCAGATACGCAGTATTTT
TRBJ2-3	TRBV7-9	.	.	CASSFSTDTQYF	TGTGCCAGCAGTTTTAGCACAGATACGCAGTATTTT
TRBJ1-2	TRBV5-4	.	.	CASSFPDPYDGYTF	TGTGCCAGCAGCTTTCCTGATCCCTACGATGGCTACACCTTC
TRBJ2-1	TRBV5-6	.	.	CASSVRGSYNEQFF	TGTGCCAGCAGCGTCAGGGGCTCCTACAATGAGCAGTTCTTC
TRBJ2-4	TRBV13	TRBD2	.	CASSSRTSGGAGDIQYF	TGTGCCAGCAGCTCCCGGACTAGCGGGGGGGCCGGGGACATTCAGTACTTC
TRBJ1-2	TRBV11-2	.	.	CASSLEVHGYTF	TGTGCCAGCAGCTTAGAAGTCCACGGCTACACCTTC
TRBJ1-2	TRBV30	.	.	CAWSGGVGYTF	TGTGCCTGGAGCGGAGGGGTTGGCTACACCTTC
TRBJ2-7	TRBV15	TRBD2	.	CATSRELRGGSTYEQYF	TGTGCCACCAGCAGAGAACTTCGGGGGGGGTCAACCTACGAGCAGTACTTC
TRBJ2-2	TRBV10-3	.	.	CAISEETPNGELFF	TGTGCCATCAGTGAAGAGACCCCGAACGGGGAGCTGTTTTTT
TRBJ1-2	TRBV7-6	.	.	CASSLDQGSGYGYTF	TGTGCCAGCAGCTTAGATCAGGGAAGCGGCTATGGCTACACCTTC
TRBJ2-5	TRBV27	.	.	CASSHYWGETQYF	TGTGCCAGCAGTCATTATTGGGGGGAGACCCAGTACTTC
TRBJ1-1	TRBV30	.	.	CAWSDGMGSQAFF	TGTGCCTGGAGTGACGGAATGGGCTCTCAAGCTTTCTTT
TRBJ2-1	TRBV28	.	once	CASLGRSYNEQFF	TGTGCCAGCCTCGGACGCTCCTACAATGAGCAGTTCTTC
TRBJ1-1	TRBV4-3	.	.	CASSQLGPATEAFF	TGCGCCAGCAGCCAATTGGGGCCGGCCACTGAAGCTTTCTTT